The clone carrying this T cell receptor (beta chain) was observed many times. Its antigen is not known. The CDR3 consists of 14 residues. CDR1 and CDR2 from the germline V gene are SEHNR and FQNEAQ (reference sequence). With V trimmed by 5 bases and J by 5 bases, 7 bases remained unmatched. The data were taken from a study of T cell repertoires in cytomegalovirus infection. Study-wide points: The response measured ex vivo was dominated by TCR beta clonotypes (HLA-C-restricted and CMV-specific). Summed frequency of public TCR beta families distinguished CMV carriers with the relevant HLA.

TCRdb analysed the reads with MiXCR anew, one entry per CDR3 protein. Of approximately 500,000 distinct CDR3 sequences in the sample, over 9% were seen once. This TCR was sampled from a human donor in good health (CMV status not recorded). Some clones in this sample may be carry-over from other donors' samples. The sequenced sample consisted of PBMCs. The rearrangement uses TRBV7-9 and TRBJ2-5; the match to TRBD1 covers 8 bases. The CDR3 bases are TGTGCCAGCAGCATCCCGGACAGGGTTGAGACCCAGTACTTC. Protein: CASSIPDRVETQYF. The variable domain in full, completed from reference TRBV7-9 and TRBJ2-5, reads DTGVSQNPRHKITKRGQNVTFRCDPISEHNRLYWYRQTLGQGPEFLTYFQNEAQLEKSRLLSDRFSAERPKGSFSTLEIQRTEQGDSAMYLCASSIPDRVETQYFGPGTRLLVL.